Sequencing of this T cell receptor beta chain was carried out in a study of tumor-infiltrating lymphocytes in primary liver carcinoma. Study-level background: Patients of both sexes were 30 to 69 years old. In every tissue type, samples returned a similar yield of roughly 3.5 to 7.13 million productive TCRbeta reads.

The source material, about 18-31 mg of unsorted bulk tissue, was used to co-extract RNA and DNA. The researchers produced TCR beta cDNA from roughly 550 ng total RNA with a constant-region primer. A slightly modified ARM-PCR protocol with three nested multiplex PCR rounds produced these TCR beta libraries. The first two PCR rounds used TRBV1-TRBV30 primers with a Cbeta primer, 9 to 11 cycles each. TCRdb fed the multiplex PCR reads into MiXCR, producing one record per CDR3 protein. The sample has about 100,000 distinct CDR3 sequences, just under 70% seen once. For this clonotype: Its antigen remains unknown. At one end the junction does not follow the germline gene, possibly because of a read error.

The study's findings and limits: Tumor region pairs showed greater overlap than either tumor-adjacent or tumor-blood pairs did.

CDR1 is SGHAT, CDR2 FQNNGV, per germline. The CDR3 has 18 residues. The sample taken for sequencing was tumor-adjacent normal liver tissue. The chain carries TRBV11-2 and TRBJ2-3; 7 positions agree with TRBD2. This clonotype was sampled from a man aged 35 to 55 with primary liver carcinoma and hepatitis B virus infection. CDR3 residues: CASSLTTSGRVGRDTQYF. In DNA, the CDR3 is TGTGCCAGTAGCTTAACGACTAGTGGGAGGGTGGGGCGAGATACGCAGTATTTT. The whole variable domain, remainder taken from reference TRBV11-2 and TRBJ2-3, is EAGVAQSPRYKIIEKRQSVAFWCNPISGHATLYWYQQILGQGPKLLIQFQNNGVVDDSQLPKDRFSAERLKGVDSTLKIQPAKLEDSAVYLCASSLTTSGRVGRDTQYFGPGTRLTVL.